The sequence of this T cell receptor beta chain was determined in a study of Graves' ophthalmopathy and Graves' hyperthyroidism. About the research overall: Peripheral blood sampling preceded any treatment and occurred at initial diagnosis. Study-wide results and caveats: Ophthalmopathy progression cases were predicted by the model with roughly 71% sensitivity and 72.22% specificity. Blood samples also showed most expanded thyroid clonotypes exceeding 0.001 frequency.

Diagnoses were established from clinical symptoms, serum thyroxine, TRAb, thyroid ultrasound and orbital computed tomography. TCR beta CDR3 regions were amplified from RNA transcripts. RT-PCR with HTBI primers came first, then second-round multiplex PCR. TCRdb analysed the multiplex PCR reads with MiXCR anew, one entry per CDR3 protein. The repertoire holds about 620,000 distinct CDR3 sequences, with roughly 20% as singletons. As to this clonotype: Its antigen is still unknown.

The CDR3 totals 15 residues. Germline-derived CDR1 and CDR2 are MNHEY and SVGEGT. Between the trimmed V and J ends, which lost 7 bases and 1 base, there was a span of 16 bases. The sequenced material came from peripheral blood. The chain has TRBV6-2 or TRBV6-3 and TRBJ1-1, with a possible D match to TRBD1 (6 bases). The receptor was isolated from a young woman with stable Graves' hyperthyroidism. Some clones in this sample may be carry-over from other donors' samples. CDR3 DNA sequence: TGTGCCAGCAACGTCGGGGGGCCGGGGAACACTGAAGCTTTCTTT. This sequence encodes CASNVGGPGNTEAFF.